The T cell receptor (beta chain) under discussion was sequenced for a study of untreated major depressive disorder. The CDR3 has 16 amino acids, counting both end residues. Comment on this clone: What it recognizes is unknown. Because the CDR3's place on the DNA is in doubt, the DNA is left out and the CDR3 is given as listed by TCRdb.

Data came from immunoSEQ multiplex PCR; TCRdb stores just in-frame clones and leaves some out. The sample lists approximately 20,000 clones, approximately 87% occurring once. Findings of the study overall: TRBV25-01 and TRBV02-01 usage differences were not statistically significant.

The sequencing input was CD4+ T cells from PBMCs. The clonotype originates from a woman aged 25 to 45 in good health. V and J are TRBV21-1 and TRBJ1-1. TRBV21-1 is a pseudogene. This CDR3 is CASSKVGPGSNTEAFF.